The table lists the clone carrying this TCR beta chain with many counts. These data belong to a study of spatial heterogeneity in lung cancer. MiXCR, run by TCRdb on the 5' RACE reads, gives a single entry per CDR3 protein. The table has about 6,900 distinct CDR3 sequences, roughly 3.9% seen once. Noted time point: sample taken at primary tumor resection. Sequencing covered unsorted whole RNA taken from tumor, nontumor lung or frozen PBMC. CDR3 size: 14 residues. Trimming took 5 bases from V and 5 from J, leaving 12 bases between them. The rearrangement joins TRBV12-3 or TRBV12-4 to TRBJ2-2; weak D call: TRBD1 (6 bases). The clonotype originates from a female donor with early-stage non-small cell lung cancer. The sample consisted of normal lung tissue next to the tumor, taken at surgery. The CDR3 loop reads CASSTQGTTGELFF. The CDR3 DNA reads as TGTGCCAGCAGTACCCAGGGGACGACCGGGGAGCTGTTTTTT.